The clone carrying this T cell receptor beta chain was seen a handful of times. The data were produced by immunoSEQ multiplex PCR, yet TCRdb's version contains in-frame clones alone and is incomplete. The data show around 230,000 clones, roughly four fifths seen once. Germline V lookup: CDR1 SGHNT, CDR2 YYREEE (reference sequence). The J segment lost 2 bases and the V segment lost 4 bases, leaving 5 bases of the junction unmatched. The CDR3 has 14 amino acids. The source of the sample is a study of blood T cell repertoires in COVID-19. The V gene is TRBV5-4, the J gene TRBJ1-2; 7 bases are a match to TRBD1. The clonotype originates from a woman aged 40 to 50 with active or convalescent COVID-19. The material sequenced was peripheral blood. The CDR3 DNA follows: TGTGCCAGCAGCGGGGGACAGACGAACTATGGCTACACCTTC. It is translated as CASSGGQTNYGYTF.